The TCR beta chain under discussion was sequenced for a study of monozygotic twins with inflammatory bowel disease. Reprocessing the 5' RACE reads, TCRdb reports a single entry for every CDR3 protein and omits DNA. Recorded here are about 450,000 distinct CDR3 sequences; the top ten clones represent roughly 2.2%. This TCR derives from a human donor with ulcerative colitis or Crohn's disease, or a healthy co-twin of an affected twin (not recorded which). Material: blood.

CDR3 protein: CASSPSLLAGEQYF. The chain has TRBV7-2 and TRBJ2-7; TCRdb picks TRBD2, but there is no DNA to check that call. CDR1 is SGHTA, CDR2 FQGNSA, per germline. The length of the CDR3 is 14 residues.